What follows describes a single TCR beta chain. Its antigen is still unknown. CDR1 is SGHDT and CDR2 is YYEEEE in the germline V gene. This CDR3 has 15 amino acids. V shed 1 base and J 3 bases; nucleotides not matched to a gene: 5. The source of the sample is a study of cytomegalovirus exposure and HLA in healthy donors. Researchers ran the PCR with 60 Vbeta and 13 Jbeta primers. Clones were sequenced by immunoSEQ multiplex PCR, and TCRdb holds only the in-frame ones, with some missing. The sample records about 190,000 clones, 79% being singletons. General observations from the study: One variant, a missense change in DCLRE1C, was linked in a later analysis to TCR beta V- and J-gene trimming. Associated with cytomegalovirus, according to the listing, were about 160 TCR beta chains. In all likelihood, a cluster of highly shared sequence variants was a sequencing artifact. It was taken for granted in presence/absence analyses that sequencing depth across donors was roughly uniform.

This chain links TRBV5-6 with TRBJ1-2; 8 bases align to TRBD1. The receptor's source is a woman under 30 in good health and CMV-seronegative. The sequenced sample was PBMCs. CDR3 region: CASSLYETGDYGYTF. The DNA of the CDR3 is TGTGCCAGCAGCTTGTATGAGACAGGGGACTATGGCTACACCTTC. Full variable domain (outside the CDR3, taken from reference TRBV5-6 and TRBJ1-2): DAGVTQSPTHLIKTRGQQVTLRCSPKSGHDTVSWYQQALGQGPQFIFQYYEEEERQRGNFPDRFSGHQFPNYSSELNVNALLLGDSALYLCASSLYETGDYGYTFGSGTRLTVV.